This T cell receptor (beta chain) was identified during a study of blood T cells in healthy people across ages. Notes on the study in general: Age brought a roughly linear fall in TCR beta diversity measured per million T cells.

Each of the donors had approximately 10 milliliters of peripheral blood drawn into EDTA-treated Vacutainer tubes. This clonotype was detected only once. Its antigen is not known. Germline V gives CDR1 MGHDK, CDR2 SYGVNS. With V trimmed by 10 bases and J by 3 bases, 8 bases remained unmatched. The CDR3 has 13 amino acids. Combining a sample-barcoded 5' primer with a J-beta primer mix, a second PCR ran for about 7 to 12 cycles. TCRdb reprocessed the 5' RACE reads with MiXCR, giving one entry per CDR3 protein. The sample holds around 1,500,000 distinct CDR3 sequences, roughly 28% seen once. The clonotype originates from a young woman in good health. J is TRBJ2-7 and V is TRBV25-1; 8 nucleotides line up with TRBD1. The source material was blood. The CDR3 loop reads CATTQGAHYEQYF. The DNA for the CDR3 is TGTGCCACCACGCAGGGGGCCCACTACGAGCAGTACTTC.